The T cell receptor (beta chain) described here comes from a study of T cells in Graves' hyperthyroidism and ophthalmopathy. Findings of the study overall: Most clonotypes expanded in thyroid above 0.001 were likewise present in blood.

This clonotype came up many times. The antigen remains unidentified. Amplification of TCR beta CDR3 regions used RNA as the template. TCR CDR3 underwent first-round RT-PCR with the HTBI primer set. Using its own MiXCR run on the multiplex PCR reads, TCRdb lists one record per CDR3 protein. The table records about 720,000 distinct CDR3 sequences, roughly 15% of them present only once. The V gene lost 7 bases and the J gene lost 3 bases, with 8 bases spanning the gap. This CDR3 spans 12 amino acids. The germline V gene has CDR1 SNHLY and CDR2 FYNNEI. It was considered stable Graves' hyperthyroidism when ophthalmopathy did not progress within 18 months.

This clonotype originated in a man between 18 and 35 years old with Graves' hyperthyroidism. Sample: blood. The gene calls are TRBV2 and TRBJ2-3; D gene uncertain. CDR3 region: CASMVATDTQYF. The CDR3 region has the DNA TGTGCCAGCATGGTTGCAACAGATACGCAGTATTTT. Based on the CDR3 plus reference TRBV2 and TRBJ2-3, the full variable domain is EPEVTQTPSHQVTQMGQEVILRCVPISNHLYFYWYRQILGQKVEFLVSFYNNEISEKSEIFDDQFSVERPDGSNFTLKIRSTKLEDSAMYFCASMVATDTQYFGPGTRLTVL.